This T cell receptor (beta chain) appears in the sequencing data of a study of spatial heterogeneity in lung cancer. This clonotype showed up many times. What it binds is not known. Study-wide results and caveats: Tumor mutation counts were tracked by expanded intratumoral alpha and beta TCR counts.

As to time point: sample taken at primary tumor resection. The study tagged each TCR cDNA molecule with a unique molecular identifier. TCRdb re-analysed the 5' RACE reads in MiXCR, keeping a single row per CDR3 protein. The data contain roughly 12,000 distinct CDR3 sequences, 6% to 8.5% of them singletons. Specimen: lung tumor tissue, collected at surgery. The clonotype originates from a female donor with early-stage non-small cell lung cancer.

CDR3 nucleotide sequence: TGTGCCAGCCGCCTTGACAGGGGAAATCAGCCCCAGCATTTT. This gives the protein CASRLDRGNQPQHF. The chain combines TRBV6-1 with TRBJ1-5, with 8 bases aligning to TRBD1. With 8 bases clipped from V and 4 bases from J, the junction kept 7 bases outside the gene matches. The CDR3 has 14 residues. Germline values: CDR1 MNHNS, CDR2 SASEGT.